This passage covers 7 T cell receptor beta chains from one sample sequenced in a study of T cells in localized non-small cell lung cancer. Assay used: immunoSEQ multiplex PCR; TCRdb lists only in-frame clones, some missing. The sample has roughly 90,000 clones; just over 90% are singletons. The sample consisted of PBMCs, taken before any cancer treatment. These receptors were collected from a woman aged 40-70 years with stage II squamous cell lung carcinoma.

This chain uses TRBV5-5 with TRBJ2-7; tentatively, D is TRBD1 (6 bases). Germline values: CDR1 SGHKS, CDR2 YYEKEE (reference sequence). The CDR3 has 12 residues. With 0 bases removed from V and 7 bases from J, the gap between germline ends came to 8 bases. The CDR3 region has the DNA TGTGCCAGCAGCTTGGCCCAGGGGGAGCAGTACTTC. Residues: CASSLAQGEQYF.

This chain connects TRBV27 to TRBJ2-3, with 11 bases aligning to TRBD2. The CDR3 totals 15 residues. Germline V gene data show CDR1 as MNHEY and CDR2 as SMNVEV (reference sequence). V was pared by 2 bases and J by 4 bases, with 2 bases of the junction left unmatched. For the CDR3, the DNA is TGTGCCAGCAGTTTAACTAGCGGGAGATCAGATACGCAGTATTTT. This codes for CASSLTSGRSDTQYF.

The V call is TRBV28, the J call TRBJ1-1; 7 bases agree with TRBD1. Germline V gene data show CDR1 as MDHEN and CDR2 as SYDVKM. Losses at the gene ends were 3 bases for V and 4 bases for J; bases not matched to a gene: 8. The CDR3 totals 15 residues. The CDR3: CASSLQGGRGTEAFF. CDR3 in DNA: TGTGCCAGCAGTTTGCAGGGGGGACGGGGCACTGAAGCTTTCTTT. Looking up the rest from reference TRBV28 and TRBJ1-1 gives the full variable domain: DVKVTQSSRYLVKRTGEKVFLECVQDMDHENMFWYRQDPGLGLRLIYFSYDVKMKEKGDIPEGYSVSREKKERFSLILESASTNQTSMYLCASSLQGGRGTEAFFGQGTRLTVV.

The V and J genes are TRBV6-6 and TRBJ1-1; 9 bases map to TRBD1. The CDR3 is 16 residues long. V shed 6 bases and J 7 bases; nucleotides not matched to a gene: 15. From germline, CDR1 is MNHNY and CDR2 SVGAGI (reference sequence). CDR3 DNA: TGTGCCAGCAGACCTGGACAGGGGACAGGATCCTATGAAGCTTTCTTT. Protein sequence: CASRPGQGTGSYEAFF.

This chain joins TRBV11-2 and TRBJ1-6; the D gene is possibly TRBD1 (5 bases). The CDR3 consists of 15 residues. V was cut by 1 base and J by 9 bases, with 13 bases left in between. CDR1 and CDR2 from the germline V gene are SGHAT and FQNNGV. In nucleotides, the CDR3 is TGTGCCAGCAGCTTAGGATCCGGGGGAGGTTCACCCCTCCACTTT. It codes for CASSLGSGGGSPLHF.

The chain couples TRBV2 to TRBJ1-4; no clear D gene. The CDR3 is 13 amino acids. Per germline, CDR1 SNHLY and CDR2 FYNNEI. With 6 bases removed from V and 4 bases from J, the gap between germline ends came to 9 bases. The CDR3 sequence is CASRGGGNEKLFF. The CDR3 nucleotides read TGTGCCAGCAGGGGCGGTGGTAATGAAAAACTGTTTTTT.

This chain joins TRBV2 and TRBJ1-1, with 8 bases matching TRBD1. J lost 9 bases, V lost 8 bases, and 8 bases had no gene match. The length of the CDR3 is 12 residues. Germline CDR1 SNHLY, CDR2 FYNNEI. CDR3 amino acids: CASPGWDRKAFF. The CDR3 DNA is TGTGCCAGCCCAGGATGGGACAGGAAAGCTTTCTTT.